These 8 T cell receptor beta chains came from one sample sequenced in a study of shared clonotypes between healthy human individuals. Here immunoSEQ multiplex PCR was the method, and the copy in TCRdb shows in-frame clones only, minus some. Counted here are about 2.4 million clones, roughly 93% occurring once; the ten biggest clones make up around 0.37%. Sequences were obtained from naive CD4+ T cells from PBMCs. Subset meaning: CD45RA+ positively selected. These receptors were obtained from a man between 18 and 29 years old in good health. Some clones in this sample may be carry-over from other donors' samples.

This chain uses TRBV5-1 with TRBJ1-4; D might be TRBD1 (6 bases). Germline CDR1 and CDR2: SGHRS and YFSETQ. The CDR3 covers 14 residues. Deletions cut 3 bases from V and 3 bases from J, with 9 bases between. CDR3 sequence: CASSWGAPNEKLFF. The CDR3 bases are TGCGCCAGCAGCTGGGGGGCCCCTAATGAAAAACTGTTTTTT.

The chain joins TRBV10-3 to TRBJ1-2; D is undetermined. CDR3 size: 15 residues. Germline values: CDR1 ENHRY, CDR2 SYGVKD. Trimming left V 0 bases short and J 6 bases short, with 14 bases between. The chain's CDR3 is CAISESMWYEDGYTF. The CDR3 DNA follows: TGTGCCATCAGTGAGTCGATGTGGTATGAGGATGGCTACACCTTC.

This chain joins TRBV9 and TRBJ2-5, with D perhaps matching TRBD1 (5 bases). This CDR3 comprises 14 residues. Germline V gene sequence: CDR1 SGDLS, CDR2 YYNGEE. V was clipped by 4 bases and J by 1 base, with 11 bases between them. This CDR3 is CASSPWGSQETQYF. The CDR3, as DNA: TGTGCCAGCAGCCCCTGGGGCAGCCAAGAGACCCAGTACTTC.

Note on this clone: Other DNA sequences in this specimen translate into the identical CDR3. This chain connects TRBV7-2 to TRBJ2-2; TRBD2 is a possible D gene (5 bases). The V and J ends lost 1 base and 4 bases respectively, with 7 bases between them. The germline CDR1 and CDR2 sequences are SGHTA and FQGNSA. CDR3 size: 14 residues. This CDR3 reads CASSLERATGELFF. In DNA, the CDR3 is TGTGCCAGCAGCTTAGAGAGGGCCACCGGGGAGCTGTTTTTT.

This sequence joins TRBV11-2 and TRBJ2-1; D is perhaps TRBD2 (5 bases). There are 13 residues in the CDR3. Per the germline V gene, CDR1 is SGHAT and CDR2 is FQNNGV. V lost 5 bases to trimming and J lost 4 bases, with 9 bases between them. CDR3 amino acids: CASSVGLYNEQFF. The DNA for the CDR3 is TGTGCCAGCAGCGTCGGACTTTACAATGAGCAGTTCTTC.

The chain joins TRBV9 to TRBJ1-5; D call uncertain. The CDR3 has 13 residues. From germline, CDR1 is SGDLS and CDR2 YYNGEE. The ends were cut back, 0 bases at V and 10 bases at J, with 11 bases in the middle. The CDR3 bases are TGTGCCAGCAGCGTAGACCCCGCCGATCCCCAGCATTTT. This encodes CASSVDPADPQHF.

This clone was seen a handful of times. This chain uses TRBV28 with TRBJ1-1; D possibly corresponds to TRBD1 (6 bases). The germline V and J ends were trimmed by 6 bases and 7 bases, with 9 bases remaining between them. Germline values: CDR1 MDHEN, CDR2 SYDVKM. The CDR3 extends over 11 amino acids. CDR3 nucleotides: TGTGCCAGCAGGGACAGCCGTGAAGCTTTCTTT. Translated: CASRDSREAFF.

The chain employs TRBV7-9 and TRBJ2-1, with 14 bases aligning to TRBD2. V trimming: 7 bases; J trimming: 1 base; junction bases outside the gene matches: 12. The CDR3 contains 19 residues. Germline V gene lookup returns CDR1 SEHNR and CDR2 FQNEAQ (reference sequence). The CDR3 coding sequence is TGTGCCAGCACCCGACTAGCGGGAGGGCACAAGTCGTCCTACAATGAGCAGTTCTTC. This translates into CASTRLAGGHKSSYNEQFF.